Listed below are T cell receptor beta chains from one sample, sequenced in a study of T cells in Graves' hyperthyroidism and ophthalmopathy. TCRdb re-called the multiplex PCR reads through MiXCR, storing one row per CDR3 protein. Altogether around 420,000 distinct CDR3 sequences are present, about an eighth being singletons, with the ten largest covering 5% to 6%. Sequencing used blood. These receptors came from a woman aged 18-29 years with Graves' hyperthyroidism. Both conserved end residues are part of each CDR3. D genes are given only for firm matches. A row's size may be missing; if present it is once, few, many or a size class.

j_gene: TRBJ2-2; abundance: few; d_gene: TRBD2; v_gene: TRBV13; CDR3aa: CASSLGPSGHTGELFF; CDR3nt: TGTGCCAGCAGCTTAGGACCTAGCGGGCACACCGGGGAGCTGTTTTTT
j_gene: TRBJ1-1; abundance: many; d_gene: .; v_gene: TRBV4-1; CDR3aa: CASSQVNIGGREAFF; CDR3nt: TGCGCCAGCAGCCAAGTGAACATTGGGGGAAGGGAAGCTTTCTTT
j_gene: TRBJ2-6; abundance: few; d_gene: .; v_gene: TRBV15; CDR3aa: CATSRAEERGSGANVLTF; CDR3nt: TGTGCCACCAGCAGAGCCGAGGAAAGAGGCTCTGGGGCCAACGTCCTGACTTTC
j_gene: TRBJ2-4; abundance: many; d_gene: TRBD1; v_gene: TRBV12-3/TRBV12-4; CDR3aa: CASSSGTGGGTAKNIQYF; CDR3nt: TGTGCCAGCAGTTCCGGGACAGGGGGAGGGACGGCCAAAAACATTCAGTACTTC
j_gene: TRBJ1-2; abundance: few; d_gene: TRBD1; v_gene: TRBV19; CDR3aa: CASSMKGQGGYGYTF; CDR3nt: TGTGCCAGTAGTATGAAGGGACAGGGCGGCTATGGCTACACCTTC
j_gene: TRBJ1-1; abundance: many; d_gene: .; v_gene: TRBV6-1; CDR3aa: CASGGTQGALNTEAFF; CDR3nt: TGTGCCAGCGGGGGGACACAGGGTGCTTTGAACACTGAAGCTTTCTTT
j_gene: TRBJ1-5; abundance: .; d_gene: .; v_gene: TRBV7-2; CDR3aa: CASSFPGDQPQHF; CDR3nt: TGTGCCAGCAGCTTCCCGGGAGATCAGCCCCAGCATTTT
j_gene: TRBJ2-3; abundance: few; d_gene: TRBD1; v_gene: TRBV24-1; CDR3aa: CATSDRTGGHTDTQYF; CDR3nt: TGTGCCACCAGTGATCGAACAGGGGGCCACACAGATACGCAGTATTTT
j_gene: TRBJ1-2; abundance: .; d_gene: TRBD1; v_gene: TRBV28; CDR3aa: CASSPAGTGAGYTF; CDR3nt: TGTGCCAGCAGTCCCGCCGGGACAGGGGCTGGCTACACCTTC
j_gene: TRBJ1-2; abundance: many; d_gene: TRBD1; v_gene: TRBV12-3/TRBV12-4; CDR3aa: CASSPGQGNGYTF; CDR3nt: TGTGCCAGCAGTCCGGGACAGGGGAATGGCTACACCTTC
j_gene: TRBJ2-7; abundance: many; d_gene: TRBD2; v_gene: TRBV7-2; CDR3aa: CASSLKREVSEQYF; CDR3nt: TGTGCCAGCAGCCTAAAGCGGGAGGTCAGCGAGCAGTACTTC
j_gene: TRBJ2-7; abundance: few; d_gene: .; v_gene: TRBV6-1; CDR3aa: CASSERALDPYEQYF; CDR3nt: TGTGCCAGCAGTGAAAGGGCTCTAGACCCCTACGAGCAGTACTTC
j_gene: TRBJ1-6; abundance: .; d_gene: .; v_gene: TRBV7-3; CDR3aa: CASSPSNYNSPLHF; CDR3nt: TGTGCCAGCAGCCCAAGTAATTATAATTCACCCCTCCACTTT
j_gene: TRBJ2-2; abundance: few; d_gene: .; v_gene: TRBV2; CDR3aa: CASRVYTGELFF; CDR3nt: TGTGCCAGCAGGGTTTACACCGGGGAGCTGTTTTTT
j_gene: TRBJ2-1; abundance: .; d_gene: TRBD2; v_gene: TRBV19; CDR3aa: CASSRILAGGGNEQFF; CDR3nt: TGTGCCAGTAGCCGGATACTAGCGGGAGGTGGCAATGAGCAGTTCTTC
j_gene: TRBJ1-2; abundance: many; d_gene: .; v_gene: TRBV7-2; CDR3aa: CASSEGGGAGYGYTF; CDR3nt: TGTGCCAGCAGCGAGGGGGGGGGCGCAGGATATGGCTACACCTTC
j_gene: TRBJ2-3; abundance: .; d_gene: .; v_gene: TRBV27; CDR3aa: CASSLSSGTQYF; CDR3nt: TGTGCCAGCAGTTTATCCTCTGGTACGCAGTATTTT
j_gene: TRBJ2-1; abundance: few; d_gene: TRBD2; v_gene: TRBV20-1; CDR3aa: CSAREEIAGDSYEQFF; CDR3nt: TGCAGTGCTAGAGAGGAAATAGCGGGAGACTCCTATGAGCAGTTCTTC
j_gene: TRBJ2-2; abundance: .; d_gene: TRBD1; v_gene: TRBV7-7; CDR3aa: CASSQGQRNTGELFF; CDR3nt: TGTGCTAGCAGCCAGGGACAGAGGAACACCGGGGAGCTGTTTTTT
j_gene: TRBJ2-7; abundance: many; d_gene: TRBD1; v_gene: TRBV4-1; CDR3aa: CASSHEGQVGEQYF; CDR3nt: TGCGCCAGCAGCCACGAGGGACAGGTCGGCGAGCAGTACTTC
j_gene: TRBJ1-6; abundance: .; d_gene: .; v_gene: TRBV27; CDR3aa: CASSLVIGKPLHF; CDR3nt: TGTGCCAGCAGTTTAGTAATAGGCAAACCCCTCCACTTT
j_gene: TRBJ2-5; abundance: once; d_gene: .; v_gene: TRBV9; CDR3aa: CASSASRYQETQYF; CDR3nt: TGTGCCAGCAGCGCGTCAAGGTACCAAGAGACCCAGTACTTC
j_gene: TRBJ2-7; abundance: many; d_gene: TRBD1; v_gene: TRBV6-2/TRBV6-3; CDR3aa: CASSYPTTGLTYEQYF; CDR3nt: TGTGCCAGCAGTTACCCGACGACAGGGCTTACCTACGAGCAGTACTTC
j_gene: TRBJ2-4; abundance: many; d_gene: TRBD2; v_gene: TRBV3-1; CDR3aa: CASSQYRGDKNIQYF; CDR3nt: TGTGCCAGCAGCCAGTACCGGGGGGACAAAAACATTCAGTACTTC